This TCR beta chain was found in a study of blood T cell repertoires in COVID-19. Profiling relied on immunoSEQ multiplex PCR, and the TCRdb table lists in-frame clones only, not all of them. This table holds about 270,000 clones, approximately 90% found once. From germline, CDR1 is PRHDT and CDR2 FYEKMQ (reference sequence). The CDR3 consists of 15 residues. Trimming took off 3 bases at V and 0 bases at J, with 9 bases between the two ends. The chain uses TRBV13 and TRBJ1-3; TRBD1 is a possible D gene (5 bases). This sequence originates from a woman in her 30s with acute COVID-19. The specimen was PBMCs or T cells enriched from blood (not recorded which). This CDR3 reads CASSLMGLSGNTIYF. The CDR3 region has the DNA TGTGCCAGCAGCTTGATGGGGCTCTCTGGAAACACCATATATTTT.